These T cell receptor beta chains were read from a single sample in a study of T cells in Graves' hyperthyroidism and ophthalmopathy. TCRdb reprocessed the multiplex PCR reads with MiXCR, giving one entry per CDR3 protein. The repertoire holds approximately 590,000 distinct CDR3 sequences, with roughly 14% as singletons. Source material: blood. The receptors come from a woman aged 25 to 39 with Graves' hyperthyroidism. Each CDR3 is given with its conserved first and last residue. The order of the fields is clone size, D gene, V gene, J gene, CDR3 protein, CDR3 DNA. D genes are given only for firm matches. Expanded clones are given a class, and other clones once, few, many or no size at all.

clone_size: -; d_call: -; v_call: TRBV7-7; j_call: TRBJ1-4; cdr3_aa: CASSLIRGEKLFF; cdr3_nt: TGTGCTAGCAGCTTAATCAGGGGTGAAAAACTGTTTTTT
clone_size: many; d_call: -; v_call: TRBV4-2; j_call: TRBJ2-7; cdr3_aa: CASSQDGGSTYEQYF; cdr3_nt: TGTGCCAGCAGCCAAGATGGGGGCAGTACCTACGAGCAGTACTTC
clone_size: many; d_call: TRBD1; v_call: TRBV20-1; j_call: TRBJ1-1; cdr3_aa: CSALDRGGAEAFF; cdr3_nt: TGCAGTGCTTTGGACAGGGGTGGAGCTGAAGCTTTCTTT
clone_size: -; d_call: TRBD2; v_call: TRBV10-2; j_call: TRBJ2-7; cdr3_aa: CASSVGGALTYEQYF; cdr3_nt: TGCGCCAGCTCCGTCGGGGGGGCTTTAACTTACGAGCAGTACTTC
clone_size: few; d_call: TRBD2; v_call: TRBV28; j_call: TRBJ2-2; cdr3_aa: CASRVHGRELFF; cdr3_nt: TGTGCCAGCAGGGTCCATGGGAGGGAACTGTTTTTT
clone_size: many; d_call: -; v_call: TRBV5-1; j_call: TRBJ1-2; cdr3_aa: CASSFTSIKDSQFYGYTF; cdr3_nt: TGCGCCAGCAGCTTTACCTCGATCAAGGACAGCCAGTTCTATGGCTACACCTTC
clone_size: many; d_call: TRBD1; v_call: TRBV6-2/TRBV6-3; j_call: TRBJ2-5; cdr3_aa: CASSSTRDRVRETQYF; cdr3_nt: TGTGCCAGCAGTTCCACTCGAGACAGGGTTCGAGAGACCCAGTACTTC
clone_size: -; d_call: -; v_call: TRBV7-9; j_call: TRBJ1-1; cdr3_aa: CASSGRSGYYGTEAFF; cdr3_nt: TGTGCCAGCAGTGGTAGGTCGGGGTACTATGGGACTGAAGCTTTCTTT
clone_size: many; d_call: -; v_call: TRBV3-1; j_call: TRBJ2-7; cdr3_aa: CASSQGHGYNYEQYF; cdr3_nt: TGTGCCAGCAGCCAGGGACACGGATACAACTACGAGCAGTACTTC
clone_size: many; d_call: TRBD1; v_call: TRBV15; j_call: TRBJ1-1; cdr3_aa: CATSPAQAGGYTEAFF; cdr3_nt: TGTGCCACCAGCCCTGCTCAAGCAGGGGGCTACACTGAAGCTTTCTTT
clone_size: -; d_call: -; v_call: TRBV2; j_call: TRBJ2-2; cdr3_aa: CASRGGLILGTGELFF; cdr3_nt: TGTGCCAGCCGTGGAGGGTTGATTTTAGGCACCGGGGAGCTGTTTTTT
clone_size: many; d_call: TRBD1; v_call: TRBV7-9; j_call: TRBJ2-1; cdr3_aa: CASSHEPGTGNNEQFF; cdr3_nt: TGTGCCAGCAGCCATGAACCCGGGACAGGGAACAATGAGCAGTTCTTC
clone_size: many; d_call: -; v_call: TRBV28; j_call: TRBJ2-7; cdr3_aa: CASRGGINYEQYF; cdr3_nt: TGTGCCAGCAGAGGAGGGATTAACTACGAGCAGTACTTC
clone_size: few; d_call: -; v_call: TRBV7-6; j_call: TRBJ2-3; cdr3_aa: CASSLRRDQADTQYF; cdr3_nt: TGTGCCAGCAGTCTCCGTCGGGACCAAGCAGATACGCAGTATTTT
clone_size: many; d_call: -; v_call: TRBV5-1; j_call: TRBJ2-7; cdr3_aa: CASSASQYEQYF; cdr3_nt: TGCGCCAGCAGCGCAAGCCAGTACGAGCAGTACTTC
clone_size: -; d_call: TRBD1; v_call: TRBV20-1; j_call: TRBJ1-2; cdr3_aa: CSASEGTDYGYTF; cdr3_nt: TGCAGTGCTAGCGAAGGGACAGACTATGGCTACACCTTC
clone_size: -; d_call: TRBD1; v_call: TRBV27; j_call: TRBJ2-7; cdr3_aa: CARAFLSGQGASYEQYF; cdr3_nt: TGTGCCAGGGCTTTTTTATCGGGACAGGGTGCCTCCTACGAGCAGTACTTC
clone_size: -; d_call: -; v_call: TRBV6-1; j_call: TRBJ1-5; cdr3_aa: CATRGANNQPQHF; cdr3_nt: TGTGCCACTAGGGGGGCAAACAATCAGCCCCAGCATTTT
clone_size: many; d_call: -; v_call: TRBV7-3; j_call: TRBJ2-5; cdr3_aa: CASSLTSGETQYF; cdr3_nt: TGTGCCAGCAGCTTAACGTCGGGAGAGACCCAGTACTTC
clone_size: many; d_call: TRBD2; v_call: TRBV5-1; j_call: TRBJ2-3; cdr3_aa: CASSLVGLAERGDTQYF; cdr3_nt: TGCGCCAGCAGCTTGGTCGGACTAGCGGAGCGGGGAGATACGCAGTATTTT
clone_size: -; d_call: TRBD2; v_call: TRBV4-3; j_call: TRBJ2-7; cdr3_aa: CASSQGGLGYEQYF; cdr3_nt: TGCGCCAGCAGCCAAGGGGGACTAGGCTACGAGCAGTACTTC
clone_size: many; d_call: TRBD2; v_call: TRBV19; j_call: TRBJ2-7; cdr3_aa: CASSIQRGPYEQYF; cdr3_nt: TGTGCCAGTAGTATCCAGCGGGGCCCCTACGAGCAGTACTTC
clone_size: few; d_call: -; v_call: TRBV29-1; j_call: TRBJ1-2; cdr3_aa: CSVAPGSGDYGYTF; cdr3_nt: TGCAGCGTTGCCCCGGGGTCGGGGGACTATGGCTACACCTTC
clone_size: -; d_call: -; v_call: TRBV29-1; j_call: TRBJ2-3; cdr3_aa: CSVFAGRTDTQYF; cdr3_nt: TGCAGCGTTTTCGCGGGAAGAACAGATACGCAGTATTTT
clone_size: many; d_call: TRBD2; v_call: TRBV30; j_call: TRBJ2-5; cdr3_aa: CAWSLGLAGQETQYF; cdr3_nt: TGTGCCTGGAGTTTAGGACTAGCGGGACAAGAGACCCAGTACTTC
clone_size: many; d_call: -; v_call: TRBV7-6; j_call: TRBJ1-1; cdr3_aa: CASSLTSFMNTEAFF; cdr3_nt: TGTGCCAGCAGCCTGACGAGTTTCATGAACACTGAAGCTTTCTTT
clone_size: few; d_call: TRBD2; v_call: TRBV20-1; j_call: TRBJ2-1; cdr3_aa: CSAQRGSYNEQFF; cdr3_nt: TGCAGTGCGCAGCGGGGCTCCTACAATGAGCAGTTCTTC
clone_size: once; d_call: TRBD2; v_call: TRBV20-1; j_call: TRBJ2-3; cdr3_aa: CSARDQAGGFTDTQYF; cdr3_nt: TGCAGTGCTAGAGATCAAGCGGGAGGGTTCACAGATACGCAGTATTTT
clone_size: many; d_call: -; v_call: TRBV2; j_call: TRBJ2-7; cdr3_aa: CASSGDVWGWSSYEQYF; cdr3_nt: TGTGCCAGCAGTGGGGATGTCTGGGGTTGGAGCTCCTACGAGCAGTACTTC
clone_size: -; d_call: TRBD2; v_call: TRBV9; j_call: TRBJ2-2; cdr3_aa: CASSIIAGGNTGELFF; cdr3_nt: TGTGCCAGCTCAATAATAGCGGGAGGGAACACCGGGGAGCTGTTTTTT
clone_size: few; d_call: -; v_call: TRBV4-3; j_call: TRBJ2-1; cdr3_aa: CASSQEGGFPLGAGSYNEQFF; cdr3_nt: TGCGCCAGCAGCCAAGAAGGGGGTTTTCCCCTAGGGGCGGGCTCCTACAATGAGCAGTTCTTC
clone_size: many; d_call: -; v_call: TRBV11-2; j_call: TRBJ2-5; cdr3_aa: CASSLGGRTQYF; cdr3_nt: TGTGCCAGCAGCTTAGGAGGCAGGACCCAGTACTTC
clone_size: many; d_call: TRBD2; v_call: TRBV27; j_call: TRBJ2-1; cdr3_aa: CASSSPGAGGDYEQFF; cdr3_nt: TGTGCCAGCAGTTCTCCGGGGGCGGGAGGGGACTATGAGCAGTTCTTC
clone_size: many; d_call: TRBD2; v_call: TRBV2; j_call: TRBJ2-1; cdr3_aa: CASSANYSGSLDNEQFF; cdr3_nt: TGTGCCAGCAGTGCGAACTATAGCGGGTCCCTGGACAATGAGCAGTTCTTC
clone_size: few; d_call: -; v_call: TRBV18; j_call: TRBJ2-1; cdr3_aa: CASSPMGPLVPNEQFF; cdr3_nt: TGTGCCAGCTCACCTATGGGACCCCTGGTTCCCAATGAGCAGTTCTTC
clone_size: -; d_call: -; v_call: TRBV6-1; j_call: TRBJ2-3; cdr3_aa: CASRAEDGLSTDTQYF; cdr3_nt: TGTGCCAGCAGGGCAGAGGACGGGTTAAGCACAGATACGCAGTATTTT
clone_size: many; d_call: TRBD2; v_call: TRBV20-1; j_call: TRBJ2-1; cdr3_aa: CSARTGTSGRLYNEQFF; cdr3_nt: TGCAGTGCTAGAACCGGGACTAGCGGGAGACTATACAATGAGCAGTTCTTC
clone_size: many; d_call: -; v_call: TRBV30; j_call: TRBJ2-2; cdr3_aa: CAWSIFANTGELFF; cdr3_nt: TGTGCCTGGAGTATCTTCGCGAACACCGGGGAGCTGTTTTTT
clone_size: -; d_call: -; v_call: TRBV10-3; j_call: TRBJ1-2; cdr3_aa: CAIGQHLGYGYTF; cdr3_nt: TGTGCCATCGGCCAGCACCTTGGCTATGGCTACACCTTC
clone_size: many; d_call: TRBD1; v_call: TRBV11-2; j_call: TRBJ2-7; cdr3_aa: CASSFTGTEVYEQYF; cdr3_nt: TGTGCCAGCAGCTTTACCGGGACAGAGGTTTACGAGCAGTACTTC
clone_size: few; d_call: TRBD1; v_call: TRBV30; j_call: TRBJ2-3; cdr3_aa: CAWDRQGADTQYF; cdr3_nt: TGTGCCTGGGACCGACAGGGGGCAGATACGCAGTATTTT
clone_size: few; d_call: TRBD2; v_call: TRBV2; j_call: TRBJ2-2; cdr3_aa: CASSSGTSGRATGELFF; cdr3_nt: TGTGCCAGCAGTTCAGGGACTAGCGGGAGAGCTACCGGGGAGCTGTTTTTT
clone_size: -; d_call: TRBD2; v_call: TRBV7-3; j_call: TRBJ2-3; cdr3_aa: CASSLGTSGKWNTQYF; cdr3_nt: TGTGCCAGCAGCTTAGGGACTAGCGGGAAGTGGAATACGCAGTATTTT
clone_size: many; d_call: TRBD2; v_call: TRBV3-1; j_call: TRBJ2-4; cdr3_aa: CASSNPDSGLAGLGRQYF; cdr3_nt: TGTGCCAGCAGCAATCCTGACTCGGGACTAGCGGGCCTCGGGCGTCAGTACTTC
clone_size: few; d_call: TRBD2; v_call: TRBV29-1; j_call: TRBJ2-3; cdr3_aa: CSVGLAGGTDTQYF; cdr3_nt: TGCAGCGTCGGATTAGCGGGGGGCACAGATACGCAGTATTTT
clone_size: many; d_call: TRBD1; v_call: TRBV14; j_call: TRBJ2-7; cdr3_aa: CASSQGTGDEQYF; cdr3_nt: TGTGCCAGCAGCCAAGGGACAGGGGACGAGCAGTACTTC